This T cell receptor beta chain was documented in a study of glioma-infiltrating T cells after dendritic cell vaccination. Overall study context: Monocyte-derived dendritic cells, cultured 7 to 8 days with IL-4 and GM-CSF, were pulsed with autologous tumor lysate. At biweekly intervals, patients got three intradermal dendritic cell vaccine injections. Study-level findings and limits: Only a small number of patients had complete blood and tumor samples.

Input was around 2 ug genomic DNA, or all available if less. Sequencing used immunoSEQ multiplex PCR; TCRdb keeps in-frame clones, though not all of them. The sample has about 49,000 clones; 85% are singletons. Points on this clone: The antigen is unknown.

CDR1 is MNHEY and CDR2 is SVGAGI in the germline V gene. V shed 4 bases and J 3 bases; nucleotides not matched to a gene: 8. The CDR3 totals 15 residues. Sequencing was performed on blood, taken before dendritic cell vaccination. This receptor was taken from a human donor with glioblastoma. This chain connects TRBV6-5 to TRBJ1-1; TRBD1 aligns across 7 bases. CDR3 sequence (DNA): TGTGCCAGCAGTTTCGGGACAGTACTTCACACTGAAGCTTTCTTT. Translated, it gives CASSFGTVLHTEAFF.